These 9 T cell receptor beta chains share one sample of origin, sequenced in a study of vaccination and CD4 T cells after COVID-19 (dated by TCRdb to between 2021 and 2023). What this sample's treatment or condition label stands for: approximately nine-day PBMC culture with coronavirus spike peptide pools or control peptides (ViraFEST assay). No antigens are known for them. Libraries came from PCR. Sequencer: Illumina iSeq 100. At the Johns Hopkins FTIC core, DNA from the cultured CD4+ T cells underwent TCR sequencing with the Oncomine TCR Beta short-read assay. TCRdb redid the processing of the public reads, applying fastp at Q25 and MiXCR, and retained in-frame beta chains. Entries that share a CDR3 protein sequence are merged under the most common genes and DNA. The sample includes 10,000 to 11,000 distinct CDR3 sequences, with roughly 63% observed a single time. The ten largest clones represent more than 20% of the sample.

Specimen: CD4+ T cells from blood, cultured in vitro. The receptors stem from a human donor who had recovered from COVID-19.

The chain couples TRBV15 to TRBJ1-6, with unresolved D. Germline CDR1 is LNHNV and CDR2 is YYDKDF (reference sequence). V gave up 7 bases and J gave up 7 bases, with 11 bases separating them. This CDR3 contains 13 residues. CDR3 coding DNA: TGTGCCACCATGTCAGATCTCAATTCACCCCTCCACTTT. Protein product: CATMSDLNSPLHF.

This clonotype was recorded a few times. The chain combines TRBV7-9 with TRBJ1-2; 11 bases fit TRBD1. This CDR3 region has 15 residues. Germline trimming cut 5 bases from V and 4 bases from J; bases unmatched to any gene: 6. Per the germline V gene, CDR1 is SEHNR and CDR2 is FQNEAQ (reference sequence). DNA for the CDR3: TGTGCCAGCAGCCGAGGGACAGGGGGTCCCTATGGCTACACCTTC. It specifies CASSRGTGGPYGYTF.

The rearrangement uses TRBV24-1 and TRBJ2-3; D may be TRBD2 (6 bases). The CDR3 spans 16 residues. Germline assignment: CDR1 KGHDR and CDR2 SFDVKD. V was shortened by 5 bases and J by 0 bases, with 14 bases between the two germline ends. The DNA for the CDR3 is TGTGCCACCAGTGCAGTAGCGGAGAGTAGCACAGATACGCAGTATTTT. Encoded protein: CATSAVAESSTDTQYF.

This chain joins TRBV20-1 and TRBJ2-2; maybe TRBD2 (6 bases). The V gene's germline CDR1 is DFQATT and CDR2 SNEGSKA (reference sequence). CDR3 size: 15 residues. Trimming cost V 0 bases and J 6 bases, with 14 bases left between them. CDR3 DNA: TGCAGTGCTAGAGATTACGGGAGCTCAGCCGGGGAGCTGTTTTTT. Translating gives CSARDYGSSAGELFF.

J is TRBJ2-5 and V is TRBV19, with TRBD2 as a possible D gene (6 bases). CDR3 length: 16 residues. CDR1 and CDR2 from the germline V gene are LNHDA and SQIVND (reference sequence). Trimming removed 6 bases at V and 4 bases at J, with 21 bases between. CDR3: CASSPGVVRLRETQYF. The DNA for the CDR3 is TGTGCCAGTAGCCCGGGGGTAGTGCGGCTCCGAGAGACCCAGTACTTC.

The V call is TRBV3-1, the J call TRBJ1-2, with D maybe TRBD1 (5 bases). Germline V gene sequence: CDR1 LGHDT, CDR2 YNNKEL (reference sequence). Deletions cut 4 bases from V and 4 bases from J, with 10 bases between. This CDR3 is built from 13 residues. CDR3 nucleotides: TGTGCCAGCAGCCCCCCGGGGACCTATGGCTACACCTTC. It specifies CASSPPGTYGYTF.

The gene calls are TRBV27 and TRBJ2-5, with D maybe TRBD2 (6 bases). Germline lookup yields CDR1 MNHEY and CDR2 SMNVEV (reference sequence). This CDR3 spans 15 amino acids. V lost 2 bases and J 4 bases, leaving 14 bases between the germline ends. Written as DNA, the CDR3 is TGTGCCAGCAGTTTAACCCCGGGACTGGGAGAGACCCAGTACTTC. It is translated as CASSLTPGLGETQYF.

This chain connects TRBV20-1 to TRBJ2-7; TRBD1 is a possible D gene (5 bases). V was shortened by 5 bases and J by 2 bases, with 13 bases between the two germline ends. The CDR3 length is 13 residues. Per the germline V gene, CDR1 is DFQATT and CDR2 is SNEGSKA (reference sequence). The CDR3 region is CSASQGDAYEQYF. The CDR3, as DNA: TGCAGTGCTTCTCAGGGTGACGCCTACGAGCAGTACTTC.

This clonotype was seen just once. This rearrangement joins TRBV30 to TRBJ2-3; 11 nucleotides line up with TRBD1. Germline values: CDR1 GTSNPN, CDR2 SVGIG (reference sequence). J lost 1 base, V lost 3 bases, and 3 bases had no gene match. The CDR3 has 15 residues. The CDR3 is CAWSGQGAGTDTQYF. The CDR3 coding sequence is TGTGCCTGGAGCGGACAGGGGGCCGGCACAGATACGCAGTATTTT.